This T cell receptor (beta chain) was obtained from a study of CD8+ T cells in alopecia areata. Study as a whole: A regimen of oral tofacitinib, 5 to 10 mg twice daily, was given to treated patients.

The germline gives CDR1 SGHDT, CDR2 YYEEEE. The CDR3 is made up of 11 amino acids. The ends were cut back, 3 bases at V and 6 bases at J, with 7 bases in the middle. Alopecia areata patients provided lesional scalp punch biopsies and peripheral blood. Following RNA extraction, reverse transcription yielded cDNA that acted as the sequencing template. Clones were sequenced by immunoSEQ multiplex PCR, and TCRdb holds only the in-frame ones, with some missing. The repertoire holds 9,500 to 15,000 clones, with roughly three fifths as singletons. In its sample, this clone was seen a few times. Antigen: not known. Study-wide findings and caveats: Researchers report lesional scalp, most notably alopecia totalis/universalis, outstripped normal scalp in clonality. Sharing of TCR sequences between patients (possibly for HLA-related reasons) was less clear than in mice. Normal skin contains resident alphabeta T cells, and these are also sequenced in scalp samples.

V gene TRBV5-6 combines with J gene TRBJ2-7; no reliable D call. The source material was skin. The receptor comes from a human donor with alopecia areata. CDR3 region: CASSSSVEQYF. The CDR3, as DNA: TGTGCCAGCAGCTCCAGCGTCGAGCAGTACTTC.